These 4 T cell receptor beta chains originate from one sample sequenced in a study of shared clonotypes between healthy human individuals. Here immunoSEQ multiplex PCR was the method, and the copy in TCRdb shows in-frame clones only, minus some. This table has some 2,500,000 clones, 85% to 95% appearing once. The sample consisted of naive CD4+ T cells from PBMCs. Subset in this sample: CD45RA+ positively selected. The receptors come from a man aged 18 to 35 in good health. Some clones in this sample may be carry-over from other donors' samples.

The rearrangement uses TRBV20-1 and TRBJ1-1; D call uncertain. CDR1 and CDR2 (germline): DFQATT, SNEGSKA (reference sequence). Trimming removed 2 bases at V and 3 bases at J, with 4 bases between. The CDR3 has 11 residues. CDR3 in amino acids: CSARTHTEAFF. The CDR3 nucleotides are TGCAGTGCTAGAACTCACACTGAAGCTTTCTTT.

The chain uses TRBV7-2 and TRBJ2-1; TRBD1 is a possible D gene (7 bases). This CDR3 is built from 13 residues. Germline lookup yields CDR1 SGHTA and CDR2 FQGNSA. The CDR3 region is CGKGAGLYNEQFF. The CDR3 coding sequence is TGTGGAAAGGGGGCGGGACTCTACAATGAGCAGTTCTTC.

The gene calls are TRBV7-3 and TRBJ2-3; 9 nucleotides match TRBD2. In germline, CDR1 is SGHTA, CDR2 FQGTGA. Trimming cost V 2 bases and J 2 bases; bases outside gene matches: 2. The CDR3 totals 15 residues. CDR3 amino acids: CASSLGLANTDTQYF. Here the CDR3 DNA reads TGTGCCAGCAGCTTAGGACTAGCGAACACAGATACGCAGTATTTT.

This chain connects TRBV19 to TRBJ2-3; D is uncertain. This CDR3 comprises 14 residues. The germline gives CDR1 LNHDA, CDR2 SQIVND (reference sequence). Trimming stripped 7 bases from V and 3 bases from J, with 14 bases between. CDR3 sequence reads: CASTPYARTDTQYF. The DNA of the CDR3 is TGTGCCAGTACCCCCTACGCGCGGACAGATACGCAGTATTTT.